This T cell receptor beta chain was captured in a study of shared clonotypes between healthy human individuals. General study results and limits: In general, naive subsets displayed greater estimated richness than memory subsets did. Non-shared clonotypes were found to have lower generation probabilities than the clonotypes that were shared by all four of the sorted-subset donors.

The authors split each subset's genomic DNA evenly across several immunoSEQ plates. Sequencing used immunoSEQ multiplex PCR; TCRdb keeps in-frame clones, though not all of them. The sample includes about 680,000 clones, just over 90% of them seen just once. CDR3 size: 13 residues. Germline loops: CDR1 MNHEY, CDR2 SMNVEV (reference sequence). V was shortened by 8 bases and J by 1 base, with 11 bases between the two germline ends. Positive CCR7 selection of CD45RO-negative cells yielded the naive CD8 cells, and terminally differentiated effector memory CD45RA+ cells were excluded. For this clone: Its cognate antigen is unknown.

Sequenced input: naive CD8+ T cells sorted from blood. This chain connects TRBV27 to TRBJ1-1, with D perhaps matching TRBD1 (6 bases). The sequence came from a young man in good health. DNA for the CDR3: TGTGCCAGCGGACAGTGGCAGAACACTGAAGCTTTCTTT. This codes for CASGQWQNTEAFF.